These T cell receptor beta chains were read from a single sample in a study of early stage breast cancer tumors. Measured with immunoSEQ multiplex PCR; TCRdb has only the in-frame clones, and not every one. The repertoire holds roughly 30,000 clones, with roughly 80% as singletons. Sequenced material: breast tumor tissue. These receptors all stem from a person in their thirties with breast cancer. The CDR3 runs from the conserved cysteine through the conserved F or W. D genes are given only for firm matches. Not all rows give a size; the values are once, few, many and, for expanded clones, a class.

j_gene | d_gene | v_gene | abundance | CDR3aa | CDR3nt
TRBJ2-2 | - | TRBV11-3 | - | CASSSPYNTGELFF | TGTGCCAGCAGCTCCCCTTACAACACCGGGGAGCTGTTTTTT
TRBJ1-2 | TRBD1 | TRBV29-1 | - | CSVTGDLLRGYTF | TGCAGCGTGACAGGGGATCTTTTGCGGGGCTACACCTTC
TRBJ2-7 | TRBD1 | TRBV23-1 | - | CASSIGQGQHEKDYEQYF | TGCGCCAGCAGTATTGGACAGGGTCAACATGAGAAGGACTACGAGCAGTACTTC
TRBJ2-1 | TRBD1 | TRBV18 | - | CASSPPGFFEPRGNEQFF | TGTGCCAGCTCACCACCGGGGTTTTTCGAGCCCAGGGGGAATGAGCAGTTCTTC
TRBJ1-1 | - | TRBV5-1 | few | CASSPTGTEAFF | TGCGCCAGCAGCCCTACGGGAACTGAAGCTTTCTTT
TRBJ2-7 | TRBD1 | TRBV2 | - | CASSGQVKYEQYF | TGTGCCAGCAGCGGACAGGTGAAGTACGAGCAGTACTTC
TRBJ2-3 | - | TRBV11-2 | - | CASSPRTAPSTDTQYF | TGTGCCAGCAGCCCTCGGACTGCTCCTAGCACAGATACGCAGTATTTT
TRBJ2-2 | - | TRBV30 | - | CAWSVIRTGELFF | TGTGCCTGGAGTGTAATAAGGACCGGGGAGCTGTTTTTT
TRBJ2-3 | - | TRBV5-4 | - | CASSSSGRRFTDTQYF | TGTGCCAGCAGCTCCTCGGGACGGAGATTCACAGATACGCAGTATTTT
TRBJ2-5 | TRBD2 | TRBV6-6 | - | CASTHHGGGAETQYF | TGTGCCAGCACCCACCACGGGGGGGGCGCAGAGACCCAGTACTTC
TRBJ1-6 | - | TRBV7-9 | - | CASSLDQGNSPLHF | TGTGCCAGCAGCCTCGACCAGGGGAATTCACCCCTCCACTTT
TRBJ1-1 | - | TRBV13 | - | CASSLGRGAEAFF | TGTGCCAGCAGCTTAGGGAGGGGTGCTGAAGCTTTCTTT
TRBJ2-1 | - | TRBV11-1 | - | CASSFEGSSYNEQFF | TGTGCCAGCAGCTTCGAGGGCTCCTCCTACAATGAGCAGTTCTTC
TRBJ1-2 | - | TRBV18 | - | CASSPTGTYGYTF | TGTGCCAGCTCACCAACCGGGACCTATGGCTACACCTTC
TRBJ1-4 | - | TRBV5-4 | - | CASSLELGQTNEKLFF | TGTGCCAGCAGCTTGGAGCTCGGGCAGACAAATGAAAAACTGTTTTTT
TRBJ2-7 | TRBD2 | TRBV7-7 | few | CASSLAGGSSYEQYF | TGTGCTAGCAGCTTAGCGGGAGGGAGCTCCTACGAGCAGTACTTC
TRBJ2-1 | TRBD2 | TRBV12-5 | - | CASGLGGGPPRNEQFF | TGTGCTAGTGGTTTGGGGGGGGGACCCCCGAGAAATGAGCAGTTCTTC
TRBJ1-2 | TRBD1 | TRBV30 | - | CAWSRGDRYRDYGYTF | TGTGCCTGGAGTCGAGGGGACAGATATAGAGACTATGGCTACACCTTC
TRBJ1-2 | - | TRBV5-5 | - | CASSLRGNGYTF | TGTGCCAGCAGCTTGCGGGGGAATGGCTACACCTTC
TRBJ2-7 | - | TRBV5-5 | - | CASRQGIPYEQYF | TGTGCCAGCAGACAGGGCATCCCCTACGAGCAGTACTTC
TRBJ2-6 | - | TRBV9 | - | CASRQGGSGANVLTF | TGTGCCAGCAGGCAAGGGGGCTCTGGGGCCAACGTCCTGACTTTC
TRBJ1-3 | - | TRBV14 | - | CASSQDRTFGNTIYF | TGTGCCAGCAGCCAAGATAGAACATTTGGAAACACCATATATTTT
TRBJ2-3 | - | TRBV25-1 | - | CASSVGYTDTQYF | TGTGCCAGCAGTGTAGGATACACAGATACGCAGTATTTT
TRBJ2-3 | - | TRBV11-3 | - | CASSLTATDTQYF | TGTGCCAGCAGCTTAACGGCCACAGATACGCAGTATTTT
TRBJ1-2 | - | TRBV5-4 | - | CASSLGQGNYGYTF | TGTGCCAGCAGCTTGGGGCAGGGAAACTATGGCTACACCTTC
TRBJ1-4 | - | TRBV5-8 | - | CASSLGTSGVNEKLFF | TGTGCCAGCAGCCTCGGGACTAGCGGGGTTAATGAAAAACTGTTTTTT
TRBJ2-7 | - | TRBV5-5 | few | CASSPIADSSSYEQYF | TGTGCCAGCAGCCCAATAGCGGACTCGAGCTCCTACGAGCAGTACTTC
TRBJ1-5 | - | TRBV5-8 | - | CASSLGDNGNQPQHF | TGTGCCAGCAGCTTGGGGGACAATGGGAATCAGCCCCAGCATTTT